This T cell receptor beta chain was found in a study of blood T cells in healthy people across ages. Extractions gave at least 5.5 micrograms of total RNA per sample. This clonotype was found many times. The junction had 4 bases not matched to a gene; V was cut back by 3 bases and J by 0 bases. CDR1 and CDR2 from the germline V gene are MGHRA and YSYEKL. The CDR3 consists of 16 residues. Combining a sample-barcoded 5' primer with a J-beta primer mix, a second PCR ran for roughly 7 to 11 cycles. From the 5' RACE reads, TCRdb called clonotypes with MiXCR, one entry per CDR3 protein. The sample includes roughly 1,500,000 distinct CDR3 sequences, roughly 40% seen only once; the top ten take 7.9%.

The gene calls are TRBV4-1 and TRBJ2-3, with 9 bases fitting TRBD2. Sequenced sample: blood. The TCR originated in a woman under 30 in good health. The CDR3 here is CASSHRTSVSTDTQYF. CDR3 bases: TGCGCCAGCAGCCACCGGACTAGCGTCAGCACAGATACGCAGTATTTT.